The rows below give T cell receptor beta chains drawn from one sample of a study of T cell changes during pregnancy in multiple sclerosis. Repertoires were generated with immunoSEQ multiplex PCR, while TCRdb's copy carries only in-frame clones and drops some. Of tens of thousands of clones in the sample, almost 90% were seen once. The sequencing here drew on peripheral blood, taken in the first trimester of pregnancy. The receptor set was obtained from a female donor in good health, enrolled as a control in a pregnancy study. CDR3s include the opening cysteine and the closing phenylalanine or tryptophan. A D gene is named only where the DNA matches it firmly. The size entry is marked missing in some rows and otherwise reads once, few, many or a size class.

V	J	size	D	DNA	CDR3
TRBV6-1	TRBJ1-3	-	-	TGTGCCAGCAGGCTGGGAGACTCTGGAAACACCATATATTTT	CASRLGDSGNTIYF
TRBV25-1	TRBJ2-2	few	TRBD1	TGTGCCAGCAGTGGGACAGGGTGGACCGGGGAGCTGTTTTTT	CASSGTGWTGELFF
TRBV19	TRBJ2-3	-	TRBD1	TGTGCCAGCCGGACAGGAGCTAGCACAGATACGCAGTATTTT	CASRTGASTDTQYF
TRBV10-3	TRBJ2-7	-	TRBD1	TGTGCCATCAAGGGGGGACAGGGAGACGAGCAGTACTTC	CAIKGGQGDEQYF
TRBV7-8	TRBJ2-5	-	-	TGTGCCAGCAGCCTAGCGAGGGGGCTGGAGACCCAGTACTTC	CASSLARGLETQYF
TRBV19	TRBJ2-1	-	TRBD2	TGTGCCAGTAAGAGGACTAGCGGGAGAATAAATGAGCAGTTCTTC	CASKRTSGRINEQFF
TRBV5-6	TRBJ2-1	-	TRBD2	TGTGCCAGCAGCTTCTATGGCCAGCGGGGGGCTTCGAGTCGGAATGAGCAGTTCTTC	CASSFYGQRGASSRNEQFF
TRBV28	TRBJ1-5	-	TRBD1	TGTGCCAGCAGTTTAGGGACAGGGAATCAGCCCCAGCATTTT	CASSLGTGNQPQHF
TRBV11-2	TRBJ1-2	-	-	TGTGCCAGCAGCTTAGTGGGCTATACGATAGGCTACACCTTC	CASSLVGYTIGYTF
TRBV18	TRBJ2-7	-	TRBD1	TGTGCCAGCTCACGGGCCGGGGGACAGGGTTACGAGCAGTACTTC	CASSRAGGQGYEQYF
TRBV18	TRBJ1-1	-	-	TGTGCCAGCTCACGCACGCGGACTGAAGCTTTCTTT	CASSRTRTEAFF
TRBV5-1	TRBJ1-1	-	TRBD1	TGCGCCAGCAGCCGTCCCGACAGGGGGGAGACTGAAGCTTTCTTT	CASSRPDRGETEAFF
TRBV5-4	TRBJ2-2	-	-	TGTGCCAGCGGGGAGAGAGGCACCGGGGAGCTGTTTTTT	CASGERGTGELFF
TRBV6-6	TRBJ1-5	-	-	TGTGCCAGCAGAGGCGGGCCCCAAAACAATCAGCCCCAGCATTTT	CASRGGPQNNQPQHF
TRBV19	TRBJ2-7	-	-	TGTGCCCGAATGTGCAGGGCAGTAGACGAGCAGTACTTC	CARMCRAVDEQYF
TRBV27	TRBJ1-2	-	-	TGTGCCAGCTCCGGGACAACTTACTATGGCTACACCTTC	CASSGTTYYGYTF
TRBV28	TRBJ1-2	-	-	TGTGCCAGCAACGTTAAGAGGGAGTATGGCTACACCTTC	CASNVKREYGYTF
TRBV5-1	TRBJ1-1	-	-	TGCGCCAGCAGCTTGGGACAGTCTAGCACTGAAGCTTTCTTT	CASSLGQSSTEAFF
TRBV11-3	TRBJ2-1	-	-	TGTGCCAGCAGCTTAGGTAGCGGAAGCTCCTACAATGAGCAGTTCTTC	CASSLGSGSSYNEQFF
TRBV6-8	TRBJ1-6	-	TRBD1	TGTGCCAGCAGGGACAGGACACAGGGTAATTCACCCCTCCACTTT	CASRDRTQGNSPLHF
TRBV27	TRBJ1-5	-	-	TGTGCCAGCAGTTTAAGGCCAGGGTACCAGCCCCAGCATTTT	CASSLRPGYQPQHF
TRBV5-1	TRBJ1-2	-	TRBD1	TGCGCCAGCAGCTCCGTGGTAGACAGGGTGAGCGGCTACACCTTC	CASSSVVDRVSGYTF
TRBV30	TRBJ2-1	-	TRBD2	TGTGCCTGGAGTGGCACGAATTCCGTGGGAGGGTACAATGAGCAGTTCTTC	CAWSGTNSVGGYNEQFF
TRBV21-1	TRBJ1-5	once	-	TGTGCCAGAGGGACAGGGAGGAGCAATCAGCCCCAGCATTTT	CARGTGRSNQPQHF
TRBV11-2	TRBJ2-3	few	TRBD1	TGTGCCAGCAGCTTAATTACGTGTTCACAGGGGGACCAATGCACGCAGTATTTT	CASSLITCSQGDQCTQYF
TRBV19	TRBJ1-2	few	TRBD1	TGTGCCAGTAGTATGGACAGGGTTCGAGGCTACACCTTC	CASSMDRVRGYTF
TRBV4-3	TRBJ2-7	-	-	TGCGCCAGCAGCCAAACGTCCCGGGGCGAGCAGTACTTC	CASSQTSRGEQYF
TRBV30	TRBJ2-2	-	-	TGTGCCTGGAGTACGTTGGGACAACACACCGGGGAGCTGTTTTTT	CAWSTLGQHTGELFF
TRBV27	TRBJ2-2	once	TRBD2	TGTGCCAGCGGCCACTCTCTAGCGGGAGGGATTCGCGGGGAGCTGTTTTTT	CASGHSLAGGIRGELFF
TRBV28	TRBJ1-5	-	TRBD1	TGTGCCAGCAACACCGGGACAGGTCACCAGCCCCAGCATTTT	CASNTGTGHQPQHF
TRBV11-3	TRBJ2-5	-	-	TGTGCCAGCACCACAGTTGATAAGGGGCAAGAGACCCAGTACTTC	CASTTVDKGQETQYF
TRBV19	TRBJ1-2	-	-	TGTGCCAGTTCACCACAGATGAACTATGGCTACACCTTC	CASSPQMNYGYTF
TRBV28	TRBJ1-6	-	TRBD1	TGTGCCAGCAGTGCGGGACAGAGCTCCTATAATTCACCCCTCCACTTT	CASSAGQSSYNSPLHF
TRBV6-1	TRBJ2-3	once	TRBD2	TGTGCCAGTCAACCGGGACTAGCGTTCACAGATACGCAGTATTTT	CASQPGLAFTDTQYF
TRBV28	TRBJ1-3	-	TRBD1	TGTGCCACCACAGGGGACACAGGAAACACCATATATTTT	CATTGDTGNTIYF
TRBV7-8	TRBJ1-1	-	-	TGTGCCAGCACCGCTGATAACGCGGGAAGGTACACTGAAGCTTTCTTT	CASTADNAGRYTEAFF
TRBV2	TRBJ2-7	-	-	TGTGCCAGCACCCCTTCGCCTACTTATCACTACGAGCAGTACTTC	CASTPSPTYHYEQYF
TRBV7-8	TRBJ1-5	-	-	TGTGCCAGCAGCTATATGGGGGGGGGCAATCAGCCCCAGCATTTT	CASSYMGGGNQPQHF
TRBV6-1	TRBJ2-7	once	TRBD2	TGTGCCAGCAGTGAAGAGGCACTAGCGGCTTCCTACGAGCAGTACTTC	CASSEEALAASYEQYF
TRBV6-6	TRBJ1-2	-	-	TGTGCCAGCAGTCAAGACAGGCTTAACTATGGCTACACCTTC	CASSQDRLNYGYTF